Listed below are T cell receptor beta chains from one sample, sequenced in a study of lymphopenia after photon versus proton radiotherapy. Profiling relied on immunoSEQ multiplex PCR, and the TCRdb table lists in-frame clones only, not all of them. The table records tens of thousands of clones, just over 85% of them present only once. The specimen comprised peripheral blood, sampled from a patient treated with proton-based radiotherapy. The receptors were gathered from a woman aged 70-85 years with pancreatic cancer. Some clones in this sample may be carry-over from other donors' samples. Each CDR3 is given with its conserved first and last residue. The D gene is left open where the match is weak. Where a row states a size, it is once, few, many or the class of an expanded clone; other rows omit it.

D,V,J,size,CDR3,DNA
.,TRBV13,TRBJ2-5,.,CASSLRSSRGETQYF,TGTGCCAGCAGCCTTCGGTCCAGCCGGGGGGAGACCCAGTACTTC
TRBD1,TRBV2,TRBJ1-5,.,CASSSDRAKKEPQHF,TGTGCCAGCAGCTCAGACAGGGCAAAGAAAGAGCCCCAGCATTTT
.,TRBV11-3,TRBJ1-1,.,CASSPQGIEPTEAFF,TGTGCCAGCAGCCCCCAGGGGATTGAGCCCACTGAAGCTTTCTTT
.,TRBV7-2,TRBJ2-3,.,CASSLVRYSSTDTQYF,TGTGCCAGCAGCTTAGTTCGCTACTCTAGCACAGATACGCAGTATTTT
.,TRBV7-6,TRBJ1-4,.,CASSLSGALLEKLFF,TGTGCCAGCAGCTTATCAGGGGCCCTACTAGAAAAACTGTTTTTT
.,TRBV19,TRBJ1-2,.,CASSMGSATRMNYGYTF,TGTGCCAGTAGTATGGGGTCCGCGACAAGGATGAACTATGGCTACACCTTC
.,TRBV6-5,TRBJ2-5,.,CASSRRFQETQYF,TGTGCCAGCAGTCGTAGATTCCAAGAGACCCAGTACTTC
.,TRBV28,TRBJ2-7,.,CASSLGNEQYF,TGTGCCAGCAGTTTGGGCAACGAGCAGTACTTC
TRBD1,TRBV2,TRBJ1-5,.,CASDRGVNQPQHF,TGTGCCAGCGACAGGGGTGTAAATCAGCCCCAGCATTTT
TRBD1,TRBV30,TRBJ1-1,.,CAWRGTRGAGAFF,TGTGCCTGGAGGGGTACCAGGGGGGCCGGAGCTTTCTTT
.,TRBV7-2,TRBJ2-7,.,CASSFGSYEQYF,TGTGCCAGCAGCTTTGGCAGTTACGAGCAGTACTTC
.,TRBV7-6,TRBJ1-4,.,CASSFATNEKLFF,TGTGCCAGCAGCTTTGCAACTAATGAAAAACTGTTTTTT
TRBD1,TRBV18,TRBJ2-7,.,CASFRTGGEQYF,TGTGCCAGCTTTCGGACAGGGGGCGAGCAGTACTTC
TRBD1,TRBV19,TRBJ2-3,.,CASSPGQGTSTDTQYF,TGTGCCAGTAGTCCGGGACAGGGGACTAGCACAGATACGCAGTATTTT
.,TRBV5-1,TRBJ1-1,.,CASSLSSGTNTEAFF,TGCGCCAGCAGCTTGTCGAGCGGGACGAACACTGAAGCTTTCTTT
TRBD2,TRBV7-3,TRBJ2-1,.,CASSLTGWGTRGSDEQFF,TGTGCCAGCAGCTTAACCGGTTGGGGGACTAGGGGTTCCGATGAGCAGTTCTTC
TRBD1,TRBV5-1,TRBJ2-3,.,CASSLGGTGSTDTQYF,TGCGCCAGCAGCTTGGGGGGGACAGGGAGCACAGATACGCAGTATTTT
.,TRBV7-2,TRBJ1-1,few,CASSLDRWNTEAFF,TGTGCCAGCAGCCTCGACAGGTGGAACACTGAAGCTTTCTTT
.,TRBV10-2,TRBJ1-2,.,CASSSNYGYTF,TGCGCCAGCAGTAGCAACTATGGCTACACCTTC
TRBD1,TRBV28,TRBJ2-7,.,CASSVSGGIYEQYF,TGTGCCAGCAGTGTTTCAGGGGGCATATACGAGCAGTACTTC
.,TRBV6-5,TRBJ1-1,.,CASSYSGTFMNTEAFF,TGTGCCAGCAGTTACTCTGGGACATTCATGAACACTGAAGCTTTCTTT
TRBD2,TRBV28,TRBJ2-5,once,CASRKDKIPTLGLAGEETQYF,TGTGCCAGCAGAAAAGACAAGATACCTACGCTCGGACTAGCGGGAGAGGAGACCCAGTACTTC
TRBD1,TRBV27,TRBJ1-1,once,CASSLHGTDEAFF,TGTGCCAGCAGTTTACACGGGACAGATGAAGCTTTCTTT
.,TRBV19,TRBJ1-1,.,CASSKEGSYTEAFF,TGTGCCAGTAGTAAGGAGGGATCATACACTGAAGCTTTCTTT
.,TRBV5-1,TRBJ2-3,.,CASSVSFSGNTDTQYF,TGCGCCAGCAGCGTGAGTTTTTCGGGAAACACAGATACGCAGTATTTT
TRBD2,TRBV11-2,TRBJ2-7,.,CASSRPGGTNEQYF,TGTGCCAGCAGCCGCCCGGGGGGTACCAACGAGCAGTACTTC
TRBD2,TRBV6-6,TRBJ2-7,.,CASSYGLAGTYEQYF,TGTGCCAGCAGTTACGGACTAGCGGGAACCTACGAGCAGTACTTC
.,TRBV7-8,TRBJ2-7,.,CASSLVGGHYEQYF,TGTGCCAGCAGCTTAGTTGGGGGGCATTACGAGCAGTACTTC
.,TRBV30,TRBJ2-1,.,CAWSVRGRASYNEQFF,TGTGCCTGGAGTGTACGGGGGCGGGCCTCCTACAATGAGCAGTTCTTC
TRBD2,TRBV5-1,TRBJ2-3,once,CASSLEVAGADTQYF,TGCGCCAGCAGCTTGGAGGTAGCGGGAGCAGATACGCAGTATTTT
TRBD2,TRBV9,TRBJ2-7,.,CASSPSLAGVGYYEQYF,TGTGCCAGCAGCCCTTCCTTAGCGGGAGTGGGCTACTACGAGCAGTACTTC
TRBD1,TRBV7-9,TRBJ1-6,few,CASSRQGSPLHF,TGTGCCAGCAGCCGACAGGGTTCACCCCTCCACTTT
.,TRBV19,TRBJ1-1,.,CASRQVTEAFF,TGTGCCAGTAGACAGGTCACTGAAGCTTTCTTT
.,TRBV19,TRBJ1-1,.,CASSIYGRLKNTEAFF,TGTGCCAGTAGTATATATGGTCGTCTTAAGAACACTGAAGCTTTCTTT
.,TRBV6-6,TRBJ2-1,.,CASRDLYNEQFF,TGTGCCAGCAGAGACCTCTACAATGAGCAGTTCTTC
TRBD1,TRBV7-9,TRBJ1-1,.,CASSLSKGALDTEAFF,TGTGCCAGCAGTTTGAGTAAGGGGGCGCTGGACACTGAAGCTTTCTTT
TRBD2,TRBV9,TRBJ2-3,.,CASKGLGSGRTDTQYF,TGTGCCAGCAAAGGACTAGGGTCGGGGAGGACAGATACGCAGTATTTT
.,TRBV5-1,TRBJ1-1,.,CASSLPVQDGEAFF,TGCGCCAGCAGCCTCCCCGTCCAGGACGGTGAAGCTTTCTTT
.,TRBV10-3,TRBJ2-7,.,CATISNSYEQYF,TGTGCCACCATCAGTAACAGCTACGAGCAGTACTTC
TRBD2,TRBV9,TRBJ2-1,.,CASSVGGGRSYNEQFF,TGTGCCAGCAGCGTAGGAGGCGGGAGATCCTACAATGAGCAGTTCTTC
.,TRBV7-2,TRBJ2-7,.,CASGREAGFLGNEQYF,TGTGCCAGCGGGCGAGAGGCGGGTTTTCTGGGAAACGAGCAGTACTTC
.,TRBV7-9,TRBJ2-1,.,CASSLANEQFF,TGTGCCAGCAGCTTAGCAAATGAGCAGTTCTTC
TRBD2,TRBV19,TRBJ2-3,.,CASSRSGSDLTQYF,TGTGCCAGTAGTCGTAGCGGGAGTGATCTTACGCAGTATTTT
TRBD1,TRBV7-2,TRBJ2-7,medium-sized,CASSFQGADYEQYF,TGTGCCAGCAGCTTCCAGGGGGCGGACTACGAGCAGTACTTC